Reported below is one T cell receptor beta chain. Partitioning of CD4+ cells yielded a CD45RA+ naive subset and a CD45RA-negative memory subset. This record comes from a study of shared clonotypes between healthy human individuals. Libraries were prepared by immunoSEQ multiplex PCR; TCRdb keeps only in-frame clonotypes and omits some of them. The data contain fewer than 3 million clones, about 90% of them singletons. The CDR3 runs 15 residues. Looked up from germline, CDR1 is SGDLS and CDR2 is YYNGEE. V shed 0 bases, J shed 5 bases, and the junction held 5 bases outside the gene matches. Sequencing input: naive CD4+ T cells from PBMCs. Subset defined: CD45RA+ positively selected. The gene calls are TRBV9 and TRBJ2-7; 10 bases agree with TRBD1. The receptor's source is a man younger than 30 in good health. Some clones in this sample may be carry-over from other donors' samples. The DNA for the CDR3 is TGTGCCAGCAGCGTAGCTATCGGACAGGGGGACGAGCAGTACTTC. It translates to CASSVAIGQGDEQYF.